Judged by abundance, the clone carrying this T cell receptor beta chain is medium-sized (0.01 to 0.1%). Its matching antigen is unknown. The sample originates from a study of prognosis after radiotherapy for stage I lung cancer. Study overall: About 5 patients had oligometastatic NSCLC after surgical resection of the primary tumor, and 12 to 15 had newly diagnosed primary stage I lung tumors. Overall study findings and caveats: A difference in TRBV and TRBJ gene usage was reportedly seen between patients with and without metastases. Unique TCR clone counts fell after stereotactic body radiation therapy, median around 9,500 versus 6,500. A determination of whether the expanded TCR clones were tumor-specific was not made.

Starting from genomic DNA, TCR beta CDR3 was amplified through two-round multiplex PCR. First-round PCR employed TRBV- and TRBJ-specific primers for each gene. TCRdb re-called the multiplex PCR reads with MiXCR, one entry per CDR3 protein. The repertoire holds approximately 11,000 distinct CDR3 sequences, with 45% to 65% as singletons. The sequence was collected from a donor at least 50 years old with non-small cell lung cancer. The material sequenced was PBMCs, taken before or after stereotactic body radiation therapy (not recorded which).

This CDR3 is CASSVAFFETALFSYEQYF. In DNA, the CDR3 is TGTGCCAGCAGCGTAGCATTCTTTGAAACAGCCCTTTTCTCCTACGAGCAGTACTTC. The chain links TRBV9 to TRBJ2-7; D is unresolved. CDR3 length: 19 residues. Germline-derived CDR1 and CDR2 are SGDLS and YYNGEE. The ends were cut back, 0 bases at V and 0 bases at J, with 22 bases in the middle.